This section outlines one T cell receptor beta chain sequence together with its context. These data belong to a study of cytomegalovirus exposure and HLA in healthy donors. It was with 60 Vbeta and 13 Jbeta primers that the PCR ran. Generated by immunoSEQ multiplex PCR, the TCRdb table keeps only in-frame clones and is missing some. The sample consists of about 160,000 clones, 82% of them appearing once. The CDR3 has 14 residues. V lost 4 bases and J lost 4, with 14 bases in between. Germline CDR1 reads SQVTM; CDR2 reads ANQGSEA. This TCR was sampled from a girl between 10 and 17 years old in good health and CMV-seropositive. The sample was PBMCs. The genes are TRBV29-1 and TRBJ1-5; D may be TRBD1 (6 bases). The CDR3 loop reads CSVGETGPNQPQHF. The CDR3 nucleotides are TGCAGCGTTGGGGAGACAGGACCGAATCAGCCCCAGCATTTT.